The 27 T cell receptor beta chains below come from one sample, sequenced in a study of monozygotic twins with inflammatory bowel disease (dated by TCRdb to the late 2010s). Library preparation was by 5' RACE. Sequencer: Illumina HiSeq 2500. Following reprocessing of the reads by TCRdb, the data hold one row per CDR3 protein sequence and no DNA is available. The sample table holds more than 350,000 distinct CDR3 sequences. Approximately 2.4% of the sample belongs to the ten largest clones. Sequencing input: blood. The receptors originated from a human donor with ulcerative colitis or Crohn's disease, or a healthy co-twin of an affected twin (not recorded which).

The V and J genes are TRBV20-1 and TRBJ1-5. The CDR3 length is 15 residues. Germline V CDR1 and CDR2: DFQATT, SNEGSKA (reference sequence). CDR3: CSAGKFWTADQPQHF.

The chain is built from TRBV3-1 and TRBJ2-3; TCRdb proposes TRBD2, but this gene call is untestable without DNA. The CDR3 spans 18 residues. Per the germline V gene, CDR1 is LGHDT and CDR2 is YNNKEL (reference sequence). The CDR3 reads CASSQDWGSGVPGDTQYF.

The chain is built from TRBV2 and TRBJ2-4; as DNA is missing, the TRBD2 call by TCRdb cannot be tested. CDR1 is SNHLY and CDR2 is FYNNEI in the germline V gene. This CDR3 has 14 amino acids. The CDR3 is CASSGGQTLNIQYF. Looking up the rest from reference TRBV2 and TRBJ2-4 gives the full variable domain: EPEVTQTPSHQVTQMGQEVILRCVPISNHLYFYWYRQILGQKVEFLVSFYNNEISEKSEIFDDQFSVERPDGSNFTLKIRSTKLEDSAMYFCASSGGQTLNIQYFGAGTRLSVL.

The V and J genes are TRBV4-2 and TRBJ2-1; TCRdb names TRBD2, which stays unverified in the absence of DNA. The V gene's germline CDR1 is LGHNA and CDR2 YNFKEQ. The CDR3 has 16 amino acids. This CDR3 reads CASSQASGGFGNEQFF.

V usage is TRBV18 and J usage is TRBJ1-5; TCRdb returns TRBD1, unconfirmable since there is no DNA. Germline V gives CDR1 KGHSH, CDR2 LQKENI. The CDR3 is 15 amino acids. CDR3 amino acids: CASSLDSISNQPQHF.

The chain joins TRBV28 to TRBJ1-3; as DNA is missing, the TRBD1 call by TCRdb cannot be tested. Per the germline V gene, CDR1 is MDHEN and CDR2 is SYDVKM. The CDR3 is made up of 14 amino acids. This CDR3 reads CASTRDTSGNTIYF.

The J gene is TRBJ2-3, the V gene TRBV3-1; the TRBD2 assignment by TCRdb is unverifiable without DNA. This CDR3 is built from 19 residues. Germline V gene sequence: CDR1 LGHDT, CDR2 YNNKEL (reference sequence). The CDR3 here is CASSSRAASGGQGTDTQYF.

The chain recombines TRBV12-3 or TRBV12-4 with TRBJ2-1; with no DNA, the TCRdb D assignment of TRBD1 cannot be verified. This CDR3 comprises 15 residues. The CDR3 here is CASSGDRTPYNEQFF.

This chain connects TRBV12-3 or TRBV12-4 to TRBJ2-1; TCRdb outputs TRBD2, but without DNA this stays unchecked. This CDR3 is 13 amino acids long. The CDR3 is CASSRGTSDEQFF.

The chain combines TRBV5-1 with TRBJ2-1; TCRdb lists TRBD2, though no DNA is available to test this call. Germline-derived CDR1 and CDR2 are SGHRS and YFSETQ. This CDR3 comprises 16 residues. CDR3 sequence: CASSLPLAGGNNEQFF.

The V gene is TRBV7-9, the J gene TRBJ2-7. The germline V gene encodes CDR1 SEHNR and CDR2 FQNEAQ (reference sequence). The CDR3 sequence is 15 residues long. The CDR3 spells CASSLAFTPTYEQYF.

The chain couples TRBV24-1 to TRBJ2-2; the D call of TRBD1 rests on TCRdb alone, since no DNA is present to check it. This CDR3 comprises 18 residues. Looked up from germline, CDR1 is KGHDR and CDR2 is SFDVKD. CDR3 loop: CATSDLGRTGKDTGELFF.

The rearrangement joins TRBV6-5 to TRBJ2-4; TCRdb's D call of TRBD2 is untestable without DNA. Germline V gene lookup returns CDR1 MNHEY and CDR2 SVGAGI. The CDR3 has 19 amino acids. CDR3 region: CASSYSASGGTRAKNIQYF.

The chain has TRBV20-1 and TRBJ1-1. Germline V gene sequence: CDR1 DFQATT, CDR2 SNEGSKA (reference sequence). CDR3 length: 14 amino acids. CDR3 protein: CSASLGLDRTEAFF.

This rearrangement joins TRBV20-1 to TRBJ2-4; TCRdb selects TRBD1, and the lack of DNA leaves this call unchecked. The CDR3 has 16 amino acids. Germline V gene lookup returns CDR1 DFQATT and CDR2 SNEGSKA (reference sequence). The CDR3 loop reads CSARHRDNEAKNIQYF.

The V call is TRBV20-1, the J call TRBJ2-6; as DNA is missing, the TRBD1 call by TCRdb cannot be tested. The CDR3 runs to 15 residues. Germline values: CDR1 DFQATT, CDR2 SNEGSKA (reference sequence). CDR3 protein: CSARGGGGGANVLTF.

V usage is TRBV7-6 and J usage is TRBJ1-1; TCRdb calls TRBD1, which cannot be checked without DNA. CDR1 and CDR2 (germline): SGHVS, FNYEAQ. The length of the CDR3 is 14 residues. The CDR3 here is CASSSEQGGTEAFF. The variable domain in full, completed from reference TRBV7-6 and TRBJ1-1, reads GAGVSQSPRYKVTKRGQDVALRCDPISGHVSLYWYRQALGQGPEFLTYFNYEAQQDKSGLPNDRFSAERPEGSISTLTIQRTEQRDSAMYRCASSSEQGGTEAFFGQGTRLTVV.

This sequence joins TRBV9 and TRBJ2-5; the TCRdb D gene call, TRBD1, has no DNA to confirm it. This CDR3 has 17 amino acids. Germline CDR1 reads SGDLS; CDR2 reads YYNGEE. The CDR3 here is CASSVGGTGEYQETQYF.

The chain uses TRBV28 and TRBJ2-7; the D call of TRBD1 rests on TCRdb alone, since no DNA is present to check it. This CDR3 has 12 amino acids. Germline loops: CDR1 MDHEN, CDR2 SYDVKM. The CDR3 loop is CASITSGGPQYF.

The chain uses TRBV5-1 and TRBJ2-5; TCRdb's assignment of TRBD2 cannot be checked, as there is no DNA. This CDR3 has 14 residues. CDR1 is SGHRS, CDR2 YFSETQ, per germline. CDR3 protein: CASSLRTSEETQYF.

V usage is TRBV30 and J usage is TRBJ1-5; as DNA is missing, the TRBD1 call by TCRdb cannot be tested. The V gene's germline CDR1 is GTSNPN and CDR2 SVGIG (reference sequence). The CDR3 length is 13 residues. CDR3 amino acids: CAWSGTAHQPQHF.

The rearrangement links TRBV5-5 to TRBJ1-2; lacking DNA, the TRBD1 call made by TCRdb goes unchecked. Germline assignment: CDR1 SGHKS and CDR2 YYEKEE (reference sequence). CDR3 length: 15 residues. The CDR3 protein is CASSPRDGANYGYTF.

The chain joins TRBV10-3 to TRBJ1-5. Germline CDR1 is ENHRY and CDR2 is SYGVKD. The CDR3 runs to 15 residues. CDR3 sequence reads: CAIGGGMGGNQPQHF.

The chain carries TRBV12-3 or TRBV12-4 and TRBJ2-7. The CDR3 consists of 14 residues. This CDR3 reads CASSLATAPYEQYF.

This chain connects TRBV7-2 to TRBJ1-4. The length of the CDR3 is 14 residues. Germline-derived CDR1 and CDR2 are SGHTA and FQGNSA. CDR3 protein: CASSSADSIEKLFF.

The chain carries TRBV7-6 and TRBJ1-1; TCRdb's D call, TRBD1, is unchecked because there is no DNA. The germline CDR1 and CDR2 sequences are SGHVS and FNYEAQ. The CDR3 is made up of 15 amino acids. The CDR3 spells CASSLAGQGGTEAFF.

The chain uses TRBV7-2 and TRBJ2-7; the TCRdb call, TRBD2, lacks DNA for checking. Germline values: CDR1 SGHTA, CDR2 FQGNSA. This CDR3 has 15 residues. This CDR3 reads CASSLPGTTLREQYF.